This T cell receptor beta chain was obtained from a study of blood T cell repertoires in COVID-19. V lost 4 bases to trimming and J lost 1 base; unmatched junction nucleotides: 12. Germline V gene lookup returns CDR1 LGHNA and CDR2 YNFKEQ. The CDR3 covers 21 residues. Assay: immunoSEQ multiplex PCR; the TCRdb copy retains only in-frame clones and omits some. The repertoire holds approximately 500,000 clones, about 88% seen once, with around 7.8% in the top ten. V gene TRBV4-2 combines with J gene TRBJ2-6, with TRBD2 identical over 14 bases. The sample was peripheral blood. The sequence was collected from a woman aged 50 to 60 with COVID-19, enrolled during active disease. The DNA for the CDR3 is TGTGCCAGCAGCCTGACTAGCGGGGGGGCCTCATATGGGTCTGGGGCCAACGTCCTGACTTTC. It translates to CASSLTSGGASYGSGANVLTF.